The source of this TCR beta chain is a study of T-cell memory formation after mild COVID-19. TCR alpha and TCR beta cDNA libraries carrying sample barcodes and UMIs were produced by 5'RACE using constant-segment primers. MiXCR, applied by TCRdb to the 5' RACE reads, yields one record per CDR3 protein. Of approximately 5,000 distinct CDR3 sequences listed, around a quarter are singletons. The study's findings and limits: Specificity for SARS-CoV-2 was not confirmed among the second-wave clones peaking on day 37. The appearance of some responding clones in pre-infection memory suggested that cross-reactive memory joined.

The CDR3 contains 14 residues when both ends are counted. Sample share makes this clonotype medium-sized. Its specificity is unknown. It is unclear where the CDR3 begins or ends on the DNA, so no DNA is shown, and the CDR3 is as TCRdb lists it. Sequencing was carried out using PBMCs or a T cell subset sorted from them (not recorded which). The receptor's source is an adult who had mild COVID-19 (a few samples of this study predate the infection). Cell type and time point are not known. This chain uses TRBV12-3 or TRBV12-4 with TRBJ2-1. The CDR3: CASSSSGSWSEQFF.